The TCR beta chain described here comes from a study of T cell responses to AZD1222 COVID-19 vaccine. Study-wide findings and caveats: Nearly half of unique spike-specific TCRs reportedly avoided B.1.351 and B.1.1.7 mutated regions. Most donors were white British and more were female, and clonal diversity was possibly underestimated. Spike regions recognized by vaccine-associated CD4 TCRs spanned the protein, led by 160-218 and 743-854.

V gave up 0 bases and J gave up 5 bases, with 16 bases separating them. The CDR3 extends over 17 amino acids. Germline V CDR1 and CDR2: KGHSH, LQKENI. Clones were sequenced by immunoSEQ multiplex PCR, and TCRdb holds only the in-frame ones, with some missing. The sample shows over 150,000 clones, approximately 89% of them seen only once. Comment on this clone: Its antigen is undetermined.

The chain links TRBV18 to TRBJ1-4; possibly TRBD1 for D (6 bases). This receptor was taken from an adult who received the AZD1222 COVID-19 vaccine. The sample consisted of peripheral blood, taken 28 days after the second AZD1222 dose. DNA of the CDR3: TGTGCCAGCTCACCACCGAATTGGGGGGGCCCGAATGAAAAACTGTTTTTT. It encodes CASSPPNWGGPNEKLFF. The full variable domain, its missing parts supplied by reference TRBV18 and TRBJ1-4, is NAGVMQNPRHLVRRRGQEARLRCSPMKGHSHVYWYRQLPEEGLKFMVYLQKENIIDESGMPKERFSAEFPKEGPSILRIQQVVRGDSAAYFCASSPPNWGGPNEKLFFGSGTQLSVL.